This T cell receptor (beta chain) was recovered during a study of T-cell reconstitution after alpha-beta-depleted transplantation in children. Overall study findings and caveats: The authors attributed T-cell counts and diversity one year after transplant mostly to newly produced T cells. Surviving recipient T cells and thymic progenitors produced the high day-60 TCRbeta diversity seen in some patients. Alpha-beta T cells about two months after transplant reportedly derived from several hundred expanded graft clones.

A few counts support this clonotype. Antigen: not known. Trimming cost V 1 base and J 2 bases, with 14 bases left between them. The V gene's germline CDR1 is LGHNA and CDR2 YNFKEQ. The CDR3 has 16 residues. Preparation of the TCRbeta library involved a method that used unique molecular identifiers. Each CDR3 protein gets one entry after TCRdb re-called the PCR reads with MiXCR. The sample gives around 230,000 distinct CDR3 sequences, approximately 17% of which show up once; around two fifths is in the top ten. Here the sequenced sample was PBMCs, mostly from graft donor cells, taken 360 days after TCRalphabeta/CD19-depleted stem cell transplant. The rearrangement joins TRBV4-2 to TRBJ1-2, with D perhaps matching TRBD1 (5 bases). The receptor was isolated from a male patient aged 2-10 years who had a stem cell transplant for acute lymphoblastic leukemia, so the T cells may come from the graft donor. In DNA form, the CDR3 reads TGTGCCAGCAGCCAAGCAGAGGGACCTAGGAACTATGGCTACACCTTC. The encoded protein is CASSQAEGPRNYGYTF.